One TCR beta chain is described in this entry. What it recognizes is unknown. V lost 5 bases to trimming and J lost 4 bases, with 17 bases between them. The CDR3 sequence is 15 residues long. Looked up from germline, CDR1 is SEHNR and CDR2 is FQNEAQ (reference sequence). The entry originates in a study of T cells in narcolepsy. Findings and limits, study-wide: Comparing one patient's CSF and blood CD4+ clonotypes highlighted HCRT- and TRIB2-specific autoreactive clonotypes. Autoreactive clonotypes reportedly recurred in blood of same and different patients, not controls.

Generated by immunoSEQ multiplex PCR, the TCRdb table keeps only in-frame clones and is missing some. The sample yields approximately 35,000 clones, more than 75% seen once. The TCR originated in a human donor in good health. The sequenced sample consisted of memory (CD45RA-) CD4+ T cells from blood. The chain links TRBV7-9 to TRBJ1-1, with D possibly being TRBD1 (5 bases). CDR3 nucleotide sequence: TGTGCCAGCAGCCCCCGGTGGGGGGGAGGCACTGAAGCTTTCTTT. Residues: CASSPRWGGGTEAFF.